The 16 T cell receptor beta chains in this list originate from one sample, sequenced in a study of blood T cell repertoires in COVID-19. Assay used: immunoSEQ multiplex PCR; TCRdb lists only in-frame clones, some missing. Seen here are approximately 100,000 clones, about nine tenths observed once, and the top ten hold 0.85% to 1%. Source material: peripheral blood. These receptors were obtained from a man aged 55-75 years with acute or convalescent COVID-19.

The chain couples TRBV18 to TRBJ1-6; D might be TRBD1 (5 bases). The CDR3 sequence is 15 residues long. Trimming pared 8 bases from V and 5 bases from J, leaving 16 bases between. In germline, CDR1 is KGHSH, CDR2 LQKENI. The CDR3 protein is CASTGAAGHNSPLHF. The CDR3 DNA is TGTGCCAGCACAGGAGCTGCAGGTCATAATTCACCCCTCCACTTT. The full variable domain, in which reference TRBV18 and TRBJ1-6 provide the parts outside the CDR3, is NAGVMQNPRHLVRRRGQEARLRCSPMKGHSHVYWYRQLPEEGLKFMVYLQKENIIDESGMPKERFSAEFPKEGPSILRIQQVVRGDSAAYFCASTGAAGHNSPLHFGNGTRLTVT.

The chain employs TRBV10-1 and TRBJ2-2; the match to TRBD2 covers 7 bases. CDR1 is WNHNN, CDR2 SYGVQD, per germline (reference sequence). Losses at the gene ends were 5 bases for V and 1 base for J; bases not matched to a gene: 13. The CDR3 consists of 18 residues. Here the CDR3 DNA reads TGCGCCAGCAGTATTGGGAGGGAGGGCCGAAGGAACACCGGGGAGCTGTTTTTT. Residues: CASSIGREGRRNTGELFF.

This clone was observed a few times. This chain uses TRBV11-2 with TRBJ2-7; 7 bases align to TRBD2. V was pared by 3 bases and J by 3 bases, with 5 bases of the junction left unmatched. This CDR3 has 14 amino acids. Germline V gene data show CDR1 as SGHAT and CDR2 as FQNNGV. This CDR3 is CASSFYRGVYEQYF. The CDR3 coding sequence is TGTGCCAGCAGCTTTTACCGGGGGGTCTACGAGCAGTACTTC.

The chain uses TRBV4-1 and TRBJ2-6; 7 bases fit TRBD2. The CDR3 is 17 residues long. J gave up 0 bases and V 3 bases, and 5 bases lay outside the gene matches. In germline, CDR1 is MGHRA, CDR2 YSYEKL. CDR3 sequence reads: CASSQFGGGSGANVLTF. For the CDR3, the DNA is TGCGCCAGCAGCCAGTTCGGCGGGGGCTCTGGGGCCAACGTCCTGACTTTC.

The V call is TRBV18, the J call TRBJ1-6; 8 nucleotides line up with TRBD1. J gave up 0 bases and V 2 bases, and 9 bases lay outside the gene matches. From germline, CDR1 is KGHSH and CDR2 LQKENI. This CDR3 spans 19 amino acids. CDR3 protein: CASSPLFRGQSSYNSPLHF. DNA for the CDR3: TGTGCCAGCTCACCATTGTTCAGGGGGCAAAGCTCCTATAATTCACCCCTCCACTTT.

This sequence joins TRBV6-1 and TRBJ1-5; 7 bases fit TRBD1. V lost 1 base and J lost 0; bases outside the gene matches: 9. Germline CDR1 reads MNHNS; CDR2 reads SASEGT. CDR3 size: 18 residues. The CDR3 is CASSEGQGAFYSNQPQHF. DNA of the CDR3: TGTGCCAGCAGTGAAGGACAGGGAGCATTTTATAGCAATCAGCCCCAGCATTTT.

The rearrangement links TRBV29-1 to TRBJ1-2; 8 bases fit TRBD1. Germline V gene lookup returns CDR1 SQVTM and CDR2 ANQGSEA. The CDR3 is made up of 13 amino acids. The junction had 7 bases not matched to a gene; V was cut back by 6 bases and J by 4 bases. CDR3 amino acids: CSVDRGTPYGYTF. DNA of the CDR3: TGCAGCGTCGACAGGGGAACCCCCTATGGCTACACCTTC.

V and J are TRBV2 and TRBJ2-5; a possible D gene is TRBD2 (6 bases). Trimming shortened V by 4 bases and J by 10 bases, and 16 bases separated the two germline ends. Looked up from germline, CDR1 is SNHLY and CDR2 is FYNNEI. The CDR3 has 13 residues. DNA of the CDR3: TGTGCCAGCAGTGTTAGGGAGGCCGGACGCCAGTACTTC. It yields the protein CASSVREAGRQYF. Looking up the rest from reference TRBV2 and TRBJ2-5 gives the full variable domain: EPEVTQTPSHQVTQMGQEVILRCVPISNHLYFYWYRQILGQKVEFLVSFYNNEISEKSEIFDDQFSVERPDGSNFTLKIRSTKLEDSAMYFCASSVREAGRQYFGPGTRLLVL.

The V call is TRBV29-1, the J call TRBJ1-4, with D perhaps TRBD1 (5 bases). This CDR3 has 15 amino acids. Germline V gene sequence: CDR1 SQVTM, CDR2 ANQGSEA. The V gene lost 1 base and the J gene lost 4 bases, with 13 bases spanning the gap. The CDR3 coding sequence is TGCAGCGTTGAAGCCGGGGGTTTGTTTAATGAAAAACTGTTTTTT. Its translation is CSVEAGGLFNEKLFF. Drawing the rest from reference TRBV29-1 and TRBJ1-4, the complete variable domain is SAVISQKPSRDICQRGTSLTIQCQVDSQVTMMFWYRQQPGQSLTLIATANQGSEATYESGFVIDKFPISRPNLTFSTLTVSNMSPEDSSIYLCSVEAGGLFNEKLFFGSGTQLSVL.

This chain links TRBV6-6 with TRBJ1-1; no clear D. The CDR3 runs 14 residues. Trimming took off 6 bases at V and 1 base at J, with 12 bases between the two ends. CDR1 is MNHNY, CDR2 SVGAGI, per germline (reference sequence). The CDR3 loop is CASREDLTNTEAFF. The CDR3 DNA reads TGTGCCAGCAGGGAGGATTTAACGAACACTGAAGCTTTCTTT.

This chain uses TRBV19 with TRBJ2-5, with 9 bases identical to TRBD2. J lost 3 bases, V lost 6 bases, and 5 bases had no gene match. The CDR3 is made up of 14 amino acids. CDR1 LNHDA and CDR2 SQIVND come from the germline V gene (reference sequence). CDR3 DNA sequence: TGTGCCAGTAGCGCTAGCGGGGTTGAAGAGACCCAGTACTTC. It yields the protein CASSASGVEETQYF.

This clone occurred a few times. This sequence joins TRBV9 and TRBJ1-2; TRBD1 agrees at 10 bases. Looked up from germline, CDR1 is SGDLS and CDR2 is YYNGEE. The CDR3 has 14 amino acids. V lost 2 bases to trimming and J lost 3 bases; unmatched junction nucleotides: 1. CDR3 loop: CASSVGQGDYGYTF. The CDR3 DNA sequence: TGTGCCAGCAGCGTCGGACAGGGGGACTATGGCTACACCTTC.

The chain joins TRBV19 to TRBJ2-2, with TRBD1 matching over 9 bases. The length of the CDR3 is 15 residues. V dropped 6 bases and J dropped 5; count of bases not matched to a gene: 7. Germline lookup yields CDR1 LNHDA and CDR2 SQIVND (reference sequence). The CDR3 reads CASRSGDRVTGELFF. CDR3 coding DNA: TGTGCCAGTAGGTCGGGGGACAGGGTGACCGGGGAGCTGTTTTTT. Drawing the rest from reference TRBV19 and TRBJ2-2, the complete variable domain is DGGITQSPKYLFRKEGQNVTLSCEQNLNHDAMYWYRQDPGQGLRLIYYSQIVNDFQKGDIAEGYSVSREKKESFPLTVTSAQKNPTAFYLCASRSGDRVTGELFFGEGSRLTVL.

The V gene is TRBV29-1, the J gene TRBJ1-2; 8 bases line up with TRBD1. Germline values: CDR1 SQVTM, CDR2 ANQGSEA. The CDR3 has 14 residues. The trim removed 0 bases at V and 6 bases at J, leaving 6 bases unmatched. The CDR3 nucleotides read TGCAGCGTTGAAGACATGACAGGGGTAGATGGCTACACCTTC. Translated, it gives CSVEDMTGVDGYTF.

The chain carries TRBV11-2 and TRBJ2-1; 7 nucleotides agree with TRBD2. After removal of 1 base from V and 7 bases from J, the junction contained 7 bases not matched to a gene. CDR3 size: 15 residues. The germline V gene has CDR1 SGHAT and CDR2 FQNNGV. The CDR3 protein is CASSLGGRSWNEQFF. The CDR3 coding sequence is TGTGCCAGCAGCTTAGGCGGGAGAAGCTGGAATGAGCAGTTCTTC.

This sequence joins TRBV29-1 and TRBJ2-5, with a tentative D call TRBD1 (6 bases). Trimming took off 5 bases at V and 0 bases at J, with 16 bases between the two ends. Germline CDR1 and CDR2: SQVTM and ANQGSEA. This CDR3 has 15 amino acids. The CDR3, as DNA: TGCAGCGTTCCAACACGACAGGCTAACCAAGAGACCCAGTACTTC. Protein sequence: CSVPTRQANQETQYF.